The 10 T cell receptor beta chains given below trace back to one sample, sequenced in a study of cytomegalovirus exposure and HLA in healthy donors. Amplification used 60 Vbeta primers and 13 Jbeta primers. Libraries were prepared by immunoSEQ multiplex PCR; TCRdb keeps only in-frame clonotypes and omits some of them. Of around 130,000 clones listed, roughly 75% are singletons. The sequenced sample was PBMCs. The receptors were sampled from a man aged 25 to 40 in good health and CMV-seronegative.

J is TRBJ2-2 and V is TRBV7-9; the match to TRBD1 covers 8 bases. V trimming: 5 bases; J trimming: 9 bases; junction bases outside the gene matches: 8. From germline, CDR1 is SEHNR and CDR2 FQNEAQ (reference sequence). The CDR3 is 14 amino acids. CDR3 bases: TGTGCCAGCAGCACGTGGACAGGGTTGAGGGAGCTGTTTTTT. Translation gives CASSTWTGLRELFF.

The CDR3 DNA follows: TGCGCCAGCAGTCCGTCCGGGGGGTTCACAGATACGCAGTATTTT. As protein: CASSPSGGFTDTQYF. The chain is built from TRBV10-1 and TRBJ2-3, with 7 nucleotides matching TRBD2. V lost 5 bases, J lost 2 bases, and 7 bases stayed unmatched. CDR1 WNHNN and CDR2 SYGVQD come from the germline V gene (reference sequence). The CDR3 length is 15 residues.

The rearrangement links TRBV7-9 to TRBJ2-3; 8 nucleotides align to TRBD2. The CDR3 is 16 amino acids. CDR1 and CDR2 from the germline V gene are SEHNR and FQNEAQ (reference sequence). V dropped 3 bases and J dropped 4; count of bases not matched to a gene: 9. This chain's CDR3 is CASSFGQRGRADTQYF. The DNA of the CDR3 is TGTGCCAGCAGCTTCGGACAGCGGGGGAGGGCAGATACGCAGTATTTT.

With regard to this clone: The same CDR3 can be traced to other DNA sequences in this sample. This chain links TRBV9 with TRBJ1-5; D remains unclear. The CDR3 spans 14 residues. V was pared by 0 bases and J by 0 bases, with 4 bases between. CDR1 is SGDLS and CDR2 is YYNGEE in the germline V gene. CDR3 region: CASSVGSSNQPQHF. For the CDR3, the DNA is TGTGCCAGCAGCGTAGGTAGTAGCAATCAGCCCCAGCATTTT.

This clone was seen just once. The V and J genes are TRBV10-3 and TRBJ2-3, with D unclear. The V gene's germline CDR1 is ENHRY and CDR2 SYGVKD. Trimming took 5 bases from V and 0 from J, leaving 3 bases between them. The CDR3 contains 12 residues. DNA of the CDR3: TGTGCCATCAGTCGTAGCACAGATACGCAGTATTTT. Translating it yields CAISRSTDTQYF.

This clone was seen only a few times. The chain recombines TRBV7-9 with TRBJ2-1; 7 bases match TRBD1. Looked up from germline, CDR1 is SEHNR and CDR2 is FQNEAQ (reference sequence). The CDR3 consists of 15 residues. Trimming took 6 bases from V and 4 from J; bases not matched to a gene: 9. The CDR3 DNA reads as TGTGCCAGCAGTCGGAAGGGACAGAGATACAATGAGCAGTTCTTC. Translated, it gives CASSRKGQRYNEQFF.

The chain couples TRBV28 to TRBJ2-3; unclear D gene. CDR1 and CDR2 (germline): MDHEN, SYDVKM. This CDR3 contains 12 residues. V lost 7 bases and J lost 0, with 5 bases in between. The CDR3 reads CASTVSTDTQYF. The CDR3 DNA sequence: TGTGCCAGCACCGTAAGCACAGATACGCAGTATTTT.

V usage is TRBV2 and J usage is TRBJ1-3; the D gene is possibly TRBD1 (6 bases). Trimming shortened V by 4 bases and J by 2 bases, and 21 bases separated the two germline ends. The CDR3 runs to 18 residues. CDR1 SNHLY and CDR2 FYNNEI come from the germline V gene. The CDR3 spells CASSGLLRQGKAGNTIYF. In DNA, the CDR3 is TGTGCCAGCAGTGGCCTTCTTCGTCAGGGGAAGGCTGGAAACACCATATATTTT.

The chain couples TRBV28 to TRBJ1-1, with 7 bases identical to TRBD1. CDR3 length equals 14 residues. Losses at the gene ends were 7 bases for V and 6 bases for J; bases not matched to a gene: 11. CDR1 MDHEN and CDR2 SYDVKM come from the germline V gene. The CDR3 sequence is CASIIRGRGAEAFF. For the CDR3, the DNA is TGTGCCAGCATCATAAGGGGGCGCGGCGCTGAAGCTTTCTTT. Full variable domain (missing parts from reference TRBV28 and TRBJ1-1): DVKVTQSSRYLVKRTGEKVFLECVQDMDHENMFWYRQDPGLGLRLIYFSYDVKMKEKGDIPEGYSVSREKKERFSLILESASTNQTSMYLCASIIRGRGAEAFFGQGTRLTVV.

In its sample, this clone was seen a few times. This chain connects TRBV7-2 to TRBJ1-5; D possibly corresponds to TRBD1 (6 bases). V was pared by 5 bases and J by 7 bases, with 18 bases between. This CDR3 has 15 residues. Germline values: CDR1 SGHTA, CDR2 FQGNSA. The CDR3 nucleotides are TGTGCCAGCAGCACCGGGGTAATACAGGGACAGCCCCAGCATTTT. Amino acid sequence: CASSTGVIQGQPQHF.